The 24 T cell receptor beta chains below all came from one sample that was sequenced in a study of regulatory T cells in long-lasting Graves disease (dated by TCRdb to the early 2020s). The time point label, read with the paper, signifies: persistent/refractory GD, antithyroid drugs over 5 years with positive TRAb. RNA was extracted from PBMCs in TRIzol for both TCR sequencing and RNA sequencing. Library method: multiplex PCR. The instrument was an Illumina HiSeq 4000. CDR3 regions were amplified by Arm-PCR with iRepertoire HTBI primers to construct TCR beta libraries. Starting from the raw public reads, TCRdb applied fastp trimming at Q25, assembled clones with MiXCR and retained in-frame beta chains. Each entry merges the rows of one CDR3 protein and shows their most common DNA and genes. The sample table holds hundreds of thousands of distinct CDR3 sequences, of which 20% to 25% were seen once. The ten largest make up about 7% of the sample.

The sequences come from peripheral blood mononuclear cells (PBMCs), collected when the disease was refractory, from a patient treated with antithyroid drugs. All receptors come from a female donor with Graves disease.

This clonotype was observed at least ten times. The chain links TRBV24-1 to TRBJ2-2; D gene uncertain. With 0 bases removed from V and 0 bases from J, the gap between germline ends came to 10 bases. Germline CDR1 is KGHDR and CDR2 is SFDVKD. The CDR3 consists of 17 residues. For the CDR3, the DNA is TGTGCCACCAGTGATTTGTTCTCTACACCGAACACCGGGGAGCTGTTTTTT. The encoded protein is CATSDLFSTPNTGELFF.

This clonotype was seen only a few times. The rearrangement joins TRBV7-2 to TRBJ1-2, with TRBD1 identical over 7 bases. Unmatched junction bases numbered 8, after V lost 4 bases and J lost 6 bases. Germline assignment: CDR1 SGHTA and CDR2 FQGNSA. The length of the CDR3 is 14 residues. The DNA for the CDR3 is TGTGCCAGCAGCTCCTATACAGGGGAGGATGGCTACACCTTC. Translating gives CASSSYTGEDGYTF.

A remark on this clonotype: One base away lies a much larger clone, so this may be a sequencing read error. The chain combines TRBV6-1 with TRBJ1-2; unclear D gene. CDR1 and CDR2 from the germline V gene are MNHNS and SASEGT. This CDR3 region has 11 residues. With 8 bases removed from V and 4 bases from J, the gap between germline ends came to 8 bases. DNA for the CDR3: TGTGCCAGCTCCATGAGCTATGGCTACACCTTC. Protein product: CASSMSYGYTF.

Ten or more counts support this clonotype. The CDR3 reads CASSFGQGRAFF. The CDR3 DNA is TGTGCCAGCAGTTTCGGACAGGGTAGGGCTTTCTTT. The genes are TRBV2 and TRBJ1-1, with TRBD1 identical over 8 bases. The germline V gene encodes CDR1 SNHLY and CDR2 FYNNEI. J gave up 11 bases and V 5 bases, and 7 bases lay outside the gene matches. This CDR3 is 12 amino acids long.

The rearrangement links TRBV27 to TRBJ2-7, with 9 bases that match TRBD1. Trimming cost V 5 bases and J 4 bases; bases outside gene matches: 15. The germline gives CDR1 MNHEY, CDR2 SMNVEV (reference sequence). There are 17 residues in the CDR3. DNA for the CDR3: TGTGCCAGCAGTGATCTTAAATCTGGGACAGGGTTTTACGAGCAGTACTTC. It specifies CASSDLKSGTGFYEQYF.

The rearrangement joins TRBV5-1 to TRBJ1-1; no firm D call. Germline values: CDR1 SGHRS, CDR2 YFSETQ. The CDR3 is 16 amino acids. The germline V and J ends were trimmed by 0 bases and 5 bases, with 17 bases remaining between them. The CDR3 region is CASSLEVASLGTEAFF. The DNA of the CDR3 is TGCGCCAGCAGCTTGGAAGTTGCATCCCTGGGGACTGAAGCTTTCTTT. Full variable domain (remainder filled in from reference TRBV5-1 and TRBJ1-1): KAGVTQTPRYLIKTRGQQVTLSCSPISGHRSVSWYQQTPGQGLQFLFEYFSETQRNKGNFPGRFSGRQFSNSRSEMNVSTLELGDSALYLCASSLEVASLGTEAFFGQGTRLTVV.

The chain joins TRBV6-1 to TRBJ1-2; perhaps TRBD1 as D (5 bases). CDR1 and CDR2 (germline): MNHNS, SASEGT. The V end lost 7 bases, the J end lost 7 bases, and 13 bases lay between the germline ends. The CDR3 has 12 amino acids. The CDR3 protein is CASTGGGVGYTF. The CDR3, as DNA: TGTGCCAGCACCGGAGGAGGGGTTGGCTACACCTTC.

The DNA for the CDR3 is TGCAGTGCTAGAGAGGGACTAGCGGGAGCAGCTGCCTACGAGCAGTACTTC. Its translation is CSAREGLAGAAAYEQYF. V gene TRBV20-1 combines with J gene TRBJ2-7; 14 nucleotides line up with TRBD2. The trim removed 0 bases at V and 2 bases at J, leaving 6 bases unmatched. Germline V gives CDR1 DFQATT, CDR2 SNEGSKA (reference sequence). This CDR3 comprises 17 residues.

This clonotype has a handful of counts. The rearrangement joins TRBV20-1 to TRBJ2-7; D might be TRBD1 or TRBD2, each matching 6 bases. The length of the CDR3 is 13 residues. Trimming removed 3 bases at V and 12 bases at J, with 21 bases between. Germline V lookup: CDR1 DFQATT, CDR2 SNEGSKA (reference sequence). For the CDR3, the DNA is TGCAGTGCTAGGGTTGGAGGGGGGATGGTGGCGTACTTC. Its translation is CSARVGGGMVAYF.

The rearrangement uses TRBV7-6 and TRBJ1-5; TRBD1 might be the D (5 bases). The ends were cut back, 9 bases at V and 7 bases at J, with 22 bases in the middle. The CDR3 consists of 15 residues. Germline V gene lookup returns CDR1 SGHVS and CDR2 FNYEAQ. CDR3 sequence (DNA): TGTGCCAGTAGTATAGATGCGTCGAAGGGGCAGCCCCAGCATTTT. It is translated as CASSIDASKGQPQHF. Full variable domain (missing parts from reference TRBV7-6 and TRBJ1-5): GAGVSQSPRYKVTKRGQDVALRCDPISGHVSLYWYRQALGQGPEFLTYFNYEAQQDKSGLPNDRFSAERPEGSISTLTIQRTEQRDSAMYRCASSIDASKGQPQHFGDGTRLSIL.

J is TRBJ2-5 and V is TRBV6-1, with 7 bases aligning to TRBD1. CDR1 is MNHNS and CDR2 is SASEGT in the germline V gene. The CDR3 is made up of 14 amino acids. After removal of 10 bases from V and 0 bases from J, the junction contained 8 bases not matched to a gene. DNA for the CDR3: TGTGCCACCTCTGGGACAGATTACCAAGAGACCCAGTACTTC. Protein product: CATSGTDYQETQYF.

The chain joins TRBV7-9 to TRBJ1-5; perhaps TRBD1 as D (5 bases). V lost 6 bases, J lost 6 bases, and 21 bases lay in between. The CDR3 covers 16 residues. Germline V gene lookup returns CDR1 SEHNR and CDR2 FQNEAQ (reference sequence). The CDR3 region has the DNA TGTGCCAGCAGTTTGGGTGGGGGGTTCGGTGCTCAGCCCCAGCATTTT. Translated: CASSLGGGFGAQPQHF.

This rearrangement joins TRBV7-9 to TRBJ1-1, with D possibly TRBD1 on 5 matching bases. The germline V gene has CDR1 SEHNR and CDR2 FQNEAQ (reference sequence). V lost 8 bases and J lost 0, with 19 bases in between. CDR3 length: 16 residues. The CDR3 reads CASRSWGERMNTEAFF. The CDR3 nucleotides are TGTGCCAGCCGATCCTGGGGCGAGAGAATGAACACTGAAGCTTTCTTT.

With respect to this clonotype: Germline and junction disagree at one end, which may indicate a read error. The V and J genes are TRBV7-3 and TRBJ2-4, with TRBD1 as a possible D gene (6 bases). CDR3 size: 19 residues. CDR1 is SGHTA and CDR2 is FQGTGA in the germline V gene. CDR3 in amino acids: CAGSSSMEQGPEAKNIQYF. CDR3 nucleotide sequence: TGTGCCGGCAGCTCTTCTATGGAACAGGGCCCCGAAGCCAAAAACATTCAGTACTTC.

This clonotype showed up many times. The chain links TRBV7-8 to TRBJ1-2, with TRBD1 matching 8 bases. Germline V gene lookup returns CDR1 SGHVS and CDR2 FQNEAQ. The CDR3 spans 14 residues. Trimming at V came to 5 bases and at J to 3 bases, leaving 5 bases not matched to a gene. CDR3 nucleotide sequence: TGTGCCAGCAGCCCGGACAGGGTCGACTATGGCTACACCTTC. This gives the protein CASSPDRVDYGYTF.

This clonotype came up many times. This rearrangement joins TRBV29-1 to TRBJ2-5; D perhaps matches TRBD1 (6 bases). Germline V gene sequence: CDR1 SQVTM, CDR2 ANQGSEA. V was trimmed by 6 bases and J by 1 base, leaving 9 bases between them. CDR3 length: 12 residues. The CDR3 DNA follows: TGCAGCGTCGGACAGAGCCAAGAGACCCAGTACTTC. Its translation is CSVGQSQETQYF.

This clonotype came up many times. This chain uses TRBV27 with TRBJ1-2, with a possible D match to TRBD1 (6 bases). From germline, CDR1 is MNHEY and CDR2 SMNVEV (reference sequence). V lost 1 base and J 3 bases, leaving 12 bases between the germline ends. This CDR3 spans 15 amino acids. The CDR3 spells CASSLLGGADYGYTF. CDR3 coding DNA: TGTGCCAGCAGTTTATTGGGGGGCGCCGACTATGGCTACACCTTC.

This clonotype was observed a handful of times. This chain joins TRBV19 and TRBJ2-2, with TRBD2 matching over 10 bases. The length of the CDR3 is 17 residues. Trimming took 9 bases from V and 5 from J; bases not matched to a gene: 15. Germline values: CDR1 LNHDA, CDR2 SQIVND (reference sequence). As DNA, the CDR3 is TGTGCCAGCAACCCCCTAGCGGGAGATGGATGGACCGGGGAGCTGTTTTTT. It yields the protein CASNPLAGDGWTGELFF.

This clonotype was counted a few times. The chain couples TRBV6-1 to TRBJ2-1, with D hard to call. The germline V gene encodes CDR1 MNHNS and CDR2 SASEGT. CDR3 length equals 12 residues. The ends were cut back, 8 bases at V and 4 bases at J, with 9 bases in the middle. As DNA, the CDR3 is TGTGCCAGCTTATCAAGGTACAATGAGCAGTTCTTC. This codes for CASLSRYNEQFF.

The chain links TRBV11-1 to TRBJ2-7; 8 nucleotides match TRBD2. Germline V lookup: CDR1 SGHAT, CDR2 FQDESV (reference sequence). V lost 1 base, J lost 3 bases, and 2 bases stayed unmatched. The CDR3 is made up of 14 amino acids. The CDR3 nucleotides read TGTGCCAGCAGCTTAGGGCGGGAGGACTACGAGCAGTACTTC. The encoded protein is CASSLGREDYEQYF.

The sample holds many counts of this clonotype. The CDR3 spells CATSEPGPFEGDETQYF. For the CDR3, the DNA is TGTGCCACCAGTGAACCTGGACCCTTCGAAGGTGACGAGACCCAGTACTTC. This chain links TRBV24-1 with TRBJ2-5; D is ambiguous. CDR1 is KGHDR, CDR2 SFDVKD, per germline. CDR3 length equals 17 residues. V was clipped by 4 bases and J by 5 bases, with 22 bases between them.

This clonotype was observed many times. V usage is TRBV6-2 or TRBV6-3 and J usage is TRBJ1-2; D gene uncertain. The V gene's germline CDR1 is MNHEY and CDR2 SVGEGT. V dropped 2 bases and J dropped 8 bases, with 9 bases sitting between them. The CDR3 has 12 residues. CDR3 DNA: TGTGCCAGCAGTTACAGGGCGGGAGGCTACACCTTC. This translates into CASSYRAGGYTF.

This clonotype occurred many times. This rearrangement joins TRBV27 to TRBJ2-7, with 9 positions matching TRBD1. The length of the CDR3 is 14 residues. Per germline, CDR1 MNHEY and CDR2 SMNVEV (reference sequence). The J segment lost 2 bases and the V segment lost 6 bases, leaving 5 bases of the junction unmatched. CDR3 in DNA: TGTGCCAGCAGCTTTAGACAGGGGGCCTACGAGCAGTACTTC. This translates into CASSFRQGAYEQYF.

This clonotype was seen at least ten times. The chain employs TRBV28 and TRBJ2-7; 10 nucleotides match TRBD2. Germline assignment: CDR1 MDHEN and CDR2 SYDVKM. This CDR3 comprises 13 residues. After removal of 3 bases from V and 5 bases from J, the junction contained 1 base not matched to a gene. The CDR3 bases are TGTGCCAGCAGTTTTAGCGGGGGGAACGAGCAGTACTTC. Translated: CASSFSGGNEQYF.